A selection of T cell receptor beta chains follows, all from one sample in a study of T cells in narcolepsy. Only in-frame clones appear in the TCRdb table, and some are missing; sequencing was by immunoSEQ multiplex PCR. In the table there are around 33,000 clones, about four fifths of which are singletons. The sample was CD45RA- memory CD4+ T cells from PBMCs. Receptors were obtained from a human donor with narcolepsy. Each CDR3 is given with its conserved first and last residue. A D gene is named only where the DNA matches it firmly. Size is omitted from some rows. Given values are once, few, many or a class for expanded clones.

abundance	d_gene	v_gene	j_gene	CDR3aa	CDR3nt
NA	TRBD1	TRBV5-1	TRBJ2-5	CASSLARGSGETQYF	TGCGCCAGCAGCTTGGCCAGGGGGTCGGGGGAGACCCAGTACTTC
NA	NA	TRBV10-3	TRBJ2-2	CATVTEPRSGELFF	TGTGCCACCGTGACAGAGCCGAGATCCGGGGAGCTGTTTTTT
NA	NA	TRBV7-9	TRBJ1-1	CASSLTGLPNTEAFF	TGTGCCAGCAGCTTGACGGGCCTCCCGAACACTGAAGCTTTCTTT
NA	TRBD1	TRBV7-8	TRBJ2-7	CASSRKGQDNEQYF	TGTGCCAGCAGCCGGAAGGGACAGGACAACGAGCAGTACTTC
NA	TRBD2	TRBV7-3	TRBJ2-1	CASSPWVAGGTNEQFF	TGTGCCAGCAGCCCCTGGGTAGCGGGGGGTACTAATGAGCAGTTCTTC
NA	NA	TRBV16	TRBJ2-1	CASSQLGRLNEQFF	TGTGCCAGCAGCCAATTGGGCCGTCTCAATGAGCAGTTCTTC
NA	NA	TRBV6-4	TRBJ1-1	CASSRGARTEAFF	TGTGCCAGCAGTAGAGGGGCGAGGACTGAAGCTTTCTTT
NA	TRBD2	TRBV5-1	TRBJ2-5	CASRPGGGGETQYF	TGCGCCAGCCGCCCGGGCGGGGGGGGCGAGACCCAGTACTTC
NA	NA	TRBV29-1	TRBJ2-7	CSVAGTPSYEQYF	TGCAGCGTTGCCGGGACACCCTCCTACGAGCAGTACTTC
NA	NA	TRBV7-2	TRBJ1-3	CASSYLFSGNTIYF	TGTGCCAGCAGCTACCTATTTTCTGGAAACACCATATATTTT
NA	NA	TRBV2	TRBJ1-5	CASSPNSNQPQHF	TGTGCCAGCAGTCCAAATAGCAATCAGCCCCAGCATTTT
NA	TRBD1	TRBV5-6	TRBJ2-3	CASSFWTGGDTQYF	TGTGCCAGCAGCTTCTGGACAGGCGGGGATACGCAGTATTTT
once	NA	TRBV12-5	TRBJ2-7	CASGLGGTYEQYF	TGTGCTAGTGGTTTGGGGGGAACCTACGAGCAGTACTTC
NA	TRBD1	TRBV6-1	TRBJ1-3	CASSDRTGGSGNTIYF	TGTGCCAGCAGTGACAGGACAGGGGGGTCGGGAAACACCATATATTTT
NA	NA	TRBV28	TRBJ2-2	CASSLTRTYGEPFF	TGTGCCAGCAGTTTAACCCGGACATACGGGGAGCCGTTTTTT
NA	NA	TRBV9	TRBJ1-2	CASSVLRDDRLGGYTF	TGTGCCAGCAGCGTTTTACGGGACGACCGCCTGGGAGGCTACACCTTC
NA	TRBD2	TRBV6-1	TRBJ2-1	CASSEALAGVNEQFF	TGTGCCAGCAGTGAAGCTCTGGCGGGGGTGAATGAGCAGTTCTTC
few	TRBD1	TRBV7-2	TRBJ1-5	CASSLRTGVNQPQHF	TGTGCCAGCAGCTTAAGGACAGGCGTTAATCAGCCCCAGCATTTT
NA	NA	TRBV7-3	TRBJ2-1	CASSPSGGRGGEQFF	TGTGCCAGCAGCCCCTCCGGGGGGCGAGGGGGTGAGCAGTTCTTC
NA	NA	TRBV14	TRBJ1-1	CASSRVMNTEAFF	TGTGCCAGCAGCCGCGTTATGAACACTGAAGCTTTCTTT
NA	NA	TRBV4-1	TRBJ1-6	CASSQHSGSYNSPLHF	TGCGCCAGCAGCCAACATTCAGGGAGCTATAATTCACCCCTCCACTTT
NA	TRBD1	TRBV5-8	TRBJ1-6	CASSFPGQGLSPLHF	TGTGCCAGCAGCTTTCCGGGACAGGGGTTATCACCCCTCCACTTT
NA	NA	TRBV2	TRBJ2-1	CASAIAHRSPEQFF	TGTGCCAGCGCTATCGCTCACAGGTCCCCTGAGCAGTTCTTC
NA	NA	TRBV18	TRBJ1-5	CAISLGETPQHF	TGTGCCATCTCGTTGGGGGAAACGCCCCAGCATTTT
once	NA	TRBV19	TRBJ1-5	CASSLDTGGNQPQHF	TGTGCCAGTAGTCTCGACACGGGGGGGAATCAGCCCCAGCATTTT
NA	TRBD1	TRBV4-1	TRBJ1-5	CASSRGQGYSNQPQHF	TGCGCCAGCAGCCGCGGACAGGGCTATAGCAATCAGCCCCAGCATTTT
NA	NA	TRBV2	TRBJ2-7	CASSEERALEQYF	TGTGCCAGCAGTGAAGAAAGGGCCCTCGAGCAGTACTTC
NA	NA	TRBV13	TRBJ1-6	CASSLINSPLHF	TGTGCCAGCAGCTTAATCAATTCACCCCTCCACTTT
NA	NA	TRBV4-1	TRBJ2-3	CASSRGSDTQYF	TGCGCCAGCAGCCGGGGGTCAGATACGCAGTATTTT
NA	NA	TRBV7-2	TRBJ1-4	CASSLGSGWGEKLFF	TGTGCCAGCAGCTTAGGATCCGGGTGGGGTGAAAAACTGTTTTTT
NA	NA	TRBV5-6	TRBJ1-1	CASSPFASLNTEAFF	TGTGCCAGCAGCCCCTTCGCCAGTTTGAACACTGAAGCTTTCTTT
few	NA	TRBV6-6	TRBJ1-5	CASSSDIGLNQPQHF	TGTGCCAGCAGTTCGGACATCGGCCTCAATCAGCCCCAGCATTTT
NA	NA	TRBV7-9	TRBJ2-7	CASSVGGPNPYDSYEQYF	TGTGCCAGCAGCGTAGGGGGACCGAACCCGTACGATTCCTACGAGCAGTACTTC
NA	NA	TRBV28	TRBJ1-2	CASSLSPGGYGYTF	TGTGCCAGCAGTTTATCCCCGGGAGGCTATGGCTACACCTTC
NA	NA	TRBV29-1	TRBJ1-4	CSVGDVNEKLFF	TGCAGCGTTGGGGACGTAAATGAAAAACTGTTTTTT
NA	NA	TRBV5-5	TRBJ2-3	CASSLVEDTQYF	TGTGCCAGCAGCTTGGTGGAGGATACGCAGTATTTT
NA	TRBD1	TRBV19	TRBJ1-2	CASSSPALRTGYGYTF	TGTGCCAGTAGTTCCCCAGCACTCCGGACAGGATATGGCTACACCTTC
NA	TRBD1	TRBV5-5	TRBJ1-3	CASSPQGGSGNTIYF	TGTGCCAGCAGCCCTCAGGGGGGCTCTGGAAACACCATATATTTT
once	TRBD1	TRBV7-6	TRBJ2-1	CASSSGQANNEQFF	TGTGCCAGCAGCTCGGGACAGGCCAACAATGAGCAGTTCTTC
NA	TRBD1	TRBV4-3	TRBJ1-1	CASSPGPGGNTEAFF	TGCGCCAGCAGCCCCGGGCCAGGGGGAAACACTGAAGCTTTCTTT